Presented here are 30 T cell receptor beta chains from one specimen sequenced in a study of blood T cells in healthy people across ages. For the second PCR, which ran for about 6 to 11 cycles, a sample-barcoded 5' primer and a J-beta primer mix were used. From the 5' RACE reads, TCRdb called clonotypes with MiXCR, one entry per CDR3 protein. The sample includes about 750,000 distinct CDR3 sequences, about 48% seen only once; the top ten take 40% to 50%. The sample was blood. These receptors originate from a man older than 75 in good health.

Only a few counts were recorded for this clonotype. This chain links TRBV5-1 with TRBJ2-4; D perhaps matches TRBD2 (5 bases). The germline V gene has CDR1 SGHRS and CDR2 YFSETQ. CDR3 length equals 14 residues. V was shortened by 4 bases and J by 9 bases, with 17 bases between the two germline ends. CDR3 nucleotides: TGCGCCAGCAGCGTCGAAGTGGAGGAGAGCATTCAGTACTTC. It specifies CASSVEVEESIQYF. Drawing the rest from reference TRBV5-1 and TRBJ2-4, the complete variable domain is KAGVTQTPRYLIKTRGQQVTLSCSPISGHRSVSWYQQTPGQGLQFLFEYFSETQRNKGNFPGRFSGRQFSNSRSEMNVSTLELGDSALYLCASSVEVEESIQYFGAGTRLSVL.

Here the CDR3 reads CASSVAIGTSAQETQYF. The CDR3 DNA is TGTGCCAGCAGCGTGGCTATCGGGACTAGCGCCCAAGAGACCCAGTACTTC. The V and J genes are TRBV9 and TRBJ2-5, with 10 nucleotides matching TRBD2. The CDR3 contains 17 residues. Unmatched junction bases numbered 8, after V lost 2 bases and J lost 1 base. Germline values: CDR1 SGDLS, CDR2 YYNGEE.

The J gene is TRBJ2-1, the V gene TRBV6-1; 7 nucleotides agree with TRBD2. Germline CDR1 and CDR2: MNHNS and SASEGT. J was trimmed by 0 bases and V by 5 bases; bases with no gene match: 7. The CDR3 spans 16 residues. CDR3 region: CASSKWASGSYNEQFF. Written as DNA, the CDR3 is TGTGCCAGCAGTAAATGGGCTAGCGGCTCCTACAATGAGCAGTTCTTC.

V is TRBV5-1 and J is TRBJ2-3; 7 bases line up with TRBD1. This CDR3 spans 16 amino acids. CDR1 and CDR2 (germline): SGHRS, YFSETQ. J gave up 2 bases and V 4 bases, and 10 bases lay outside the gene matches. CDR3: CASSGGQAPITDTQYF. CDR3 sequence (DNA): TGCGCCAGCAGCGGAGGACAGGCCCCAATCACAGATACGCAGTATTTT.

J is TRBJ1-2 and V is TRBV3-1; D uncertain. Trimming shortened V by 2 bases and J by 8 bases, and 12 bases separated the two germline ends. The CDR3 spans 13 residues. Germline V CDR1 and CDR2: LGHDT, YNNKEL (reference sequence). The CDR3 nucleotides read TGTGCCAGCAGCCAAACGGTCGGGAGAGGCTACACCTTC. Residues: CASSQTVGRGYTF.

This clonotype turned up a few times. The chain employs TRBV6-2 or TRBV6-3 and TRBJ2-1, with unresolved D. This CDR3 has 15 amino acids. Per germline, CDR1 MNHEY and CDR2 SVGEGT. V lost 6 bases and J lost 0, with 12 bases in between. Written as DNA, the CDR3 is TGTGCCAGCAGCGCACGATCAGGCTCCTACAATGAGCAGTTCTTC. Its translation: CASSARSGSYNEQFF.

This clonotype was detected only a few times. The V gene is TRBV29-1, the J gene TRBJ2-7; 11 bases line up with TRBD2. The CDR3 loop spans 13 amino acids. The ends lost 2 bases at V and 6 bases at J; junction bases unmatched: 3. Germline assignment: CDR1 SQVTM and CDR2 ANQGSEA. CDR3 region: CSVETSGRVEQYF. Here the CDR3 DNA reads TGCAGCGTTGAAACTAGCGGGAGAGTCGAGCAGTACTTC.

V gene TRBV18 combines with J gene TRBJ2-1; TRBD2 aligns across 9 bases. Losses at the gene ends were 3 bases for V and 6 bases for J; bases not matched to a gene: 9. This CDR3 region has 16 residues. The germline V gene encodes CDR1 KGHSH and CDR2 LQKENI. CDR3 sequence (DNA): TGTGCCAGCTCACCGGTAGCGGGAGCAATTGGCAATGAGCAGTTCTTC. This sequence encodes CASSPVAGAIGNEQFF.

The rearrangement uses TRBV7-9 and TRBJ2-1; 8 nucleotides align to TRBD2. J was trimmed by 4 bases and V by 5 bases; bases with no gene match: 13. Germline V lookup: CDR1 SEHNR, CDR2 FQNEAQ (reference sequence). This CDR3 has 17 amino acids. CDR3 amino acids: CASSPRGGGAFYNEQFF. Written as DNA, the CDR3 is TGTGCCAGCAGCCCTCGGGGGGGAGGGGCCTTTTACAATGAGCAGTTCTTC.

CDR3 amino acids: CASSPSPLGQNSPLHF. The CDR3 coding sequence is TGTGCCAGCAGCCCCTCTCCGCTGGGACAGAATTCACCCCTCCACTTT. The chain links TRBV7-9 to TRBJ1-6; 7 bases line up with TRBD1. Trimming took 5 bases from V and 7 from J; bases not matched to a gene: 11. Germline V gene data show CDR1 as SEHNR and CDR2 as FQNEAQ (reference sequence). CDR3 length equals 16 residues.

This clonotype occurred a few times. The V call is TRBV12-3 or TRBV12-4, the J call TRBJ2-1; TRBD2 agrees at 7 bases. This CDR3 spans 12 amino acids. Unmatched junction bases numbered 7, after V lost 5 bases and J lost 12 bases. CDR3 protein: CASSLGRGGQFF. The CDR3, as DNA: TGTGCCAGCAGTCTGGGGAGGGGTGGGCAGTTCTTC.

This chain links TRBV9 with TRBJ2-5; the D is unclear. Per germline, CDR1 SGDLS and CDR2 YYNGEE. The CDR3 is made up of 15 amino acids. V lost 0 bases and J lost 11, with 20 bases in between. This chain's CDR3 is CASSVEVGIDDEQYF. The CDR3 coding sequence is TGTGCCAGCAGCGTAGAGGTGGGAATAGACGATGAGCAGTACTTC.

The chain combines TRBV7-9 with TRBJ1-2; D gene uncertain. The CDR3 covers 15 residues. CDR1 is SEHNR, CDR2 FQNEAQ, per germline (reference sequence). V was pared by 5 bases and J by 4 bases, with 17 bases between. This CDR3 reads CASSRRESLLYGYTF. The CDR3 bases are TGTGCCAGCAGCCGTCGTGAATCCTTACTCTATGGCTACACCTTC.

The chain employs TRBV12-3 or TRBV12-4 and TRBJ1-1; D gene uncertain. This CDR3 is built from 12 residues. V was shortened by 5 bases and J by 6 bases, with 10 bases between the two germline ends. The CDR3 DNA is TGTGCCAGCAGTAACGGGGTGGCTGAAGCTTTCTTT. Translation: CASSNGVAEAFF.

The rearrangement links TRBV24-1 to TRBJ2-1, with 12 bases that match TRBD1. The CDR3 loop spans 15 amino acids. Germline lookup yields CDR1 KGHDR and CDR2 SFDVKD. The J segment lost 9 bases and the V segment lost 2 bases, leaving 4 bases of the junction unmatched. CDR3 in amino acids: CATSDWGQGAREQFF. The CDR3, as DNA: TGTGCCACCAGTGATTGGGGACAGGGGGCTCGTGAGCAGTTCTTC.

This clonotype was detected only once. The chain joins TRBV11-3 to TRBJ2-1; tentatively, D is TRBD2 (5 bases). Germline V gives CDR1 SGHNT, CDR2 YENEEA. The germline V and J ends were trimmed by 5 bases and 1 base, with 12 bases remaining between them. CDR3 length equals 15 residues. The CDR3 loop reads CASSQAAGSYNEQFF. The CDR3, as DNA: TGTGCCAGCAGCCAAGCCGCGGGTTCCTACAATGAGCAGTTCTTC.

The V and J genes are TRBV25-1 and TRBJ1-1; D gene ambiguous. CDR3 length: 15 residues. Germline lookup yields CDR1 MGHDK and CDR2 SYGVNS. The ends were cut back, 5 bases at V and 0 bases at J, with 13 bases in the middle. The CDR3 DNA reads TGTGCCAGCAGTAGCCCCGGGGATATGAACACTGAAGCTTTCTTT. The encoded protein is CASSSPGDMNTEAFF.

This chain connects TRBV7-9 to TRBJ1-1; D is undetermined. The CDR3 is made up of 12 amino acids. Trimming took off 7 bases at V and 3 bases at J, with 9 bases between the two ends. Germline assignment: CDR1 SEHNR and CDR2 FQNEAQ (reference sequence). The CDR3 loop reads CASTRRDTEAFF. The CDR3, as DNA: TGTGCCAGCACCCGTAGGGACACTGAAGCTTTCTTT. The full variable domain, in which reference TRBV7-9 and TRBJ1-1 provide the parts outside the CDR3, is DTGVSQNPRHKITKRGQNVTFRCDPISEHNRLYWYRQTLGQGPEFLTYFQNEAQLEKSRLLSDRFSAERPKGSFSTLEIQRTEQGDSAMYLCASTRRDTEAFFGQGTRLTVV.

The CDR3 nucleotides read TGTGCCAGCAGTTTTCTGAGGGGGCAGGGGGGTAATCAGCCCCAGCATTTT. Translated: CASSFLRGQGGNQPQHF. The V call is TRBV27, the J call TRBJ1-5; 7 nucleotides agree with TRBD1. This CDR3 has 17 amino acids. The junction had 12 bases not matched to a gene; V was cut back by 3 bases and J by 4 bases. Looked up from germline, CDR1 is MNHEY and CDR2 is SMNVEV (reference sequence).

V gene TRBV27 combines with J gene TRBJ2-7; 7 bases are shared with TRBD1. The V gene's germline CDR1 is MNHEY and CDR2 SMNVEV (reference sequence). The CDR3 is made up of 15 amino acids. V lost 6 bases and J lost 2; bases outside the gene matches: 10. The CDR3: CASRPYRGQTYEQYF. The CDR3 region has the DNA TGTGCCAGCAGACCATATCGGGGACAGACCTACGAGCAGTACTTC.

V usage is TRBV6-5 and J usage is TRBJ1-2; the D gene is possibly TRBD1 (6 bases). This CDR3 region has 13 residues. Germline CDR1 and CDR2: MNHEY and SVGAGI. V dropped 6 bases and J dropped 7 bases, with 15 bases sitting between them. The CDR3 region has the DNA TGTGCCAGCAGCCTACACGGACAGATTGGCTACACCTTC. This gives the protein CASSLHGQIGYTF.

The chain links TRBV27 to TRBJ1-1; tentatively, D is TRBD1 (6 bases). Trimming took 6 bases from V and 1 from J, leaving 18 bases between them. This CDR3 is built from 16 residues. CDR1 and CDR2 from the germline V gene are MNHEY and SMNVEV (reference sequence). CDR3 amino acids: CASRPHAGHENTEAFF. CDR3 sequence (DNA): TGTGCCAGCAGACCCCACGCGGGACACGAGAACACTGAAGCTTTCTTT.

This clonotype is a singleton in its sample. The chain combines TRBV3-1 with TRBJ1-1; D unclear. CDR3 length equals 15 residues. V lost 1 base and J lost 0, with 9 bases in between. Germline values: CDR1 LGHDT, CDR2 YNNKEL (reference sequence). Written as DNA, the CDR3 is TGTGCCAGCAGCCAAGGAGTGGGGATGAACACTGAAGCTTTCTTT. Amino acid sequence: CASSQGVGMNTEAFF.

The chain links TRBV29-1 to TRBJ2-7, with TRBD2 identical over 10 bases. The germline V gene has CDR1 SQVTM and CDR2 ANQGSEA. V shed 4 bases, J shed 5 bases, and the junction held 2 bases outside the gene matches. The CDR3 runs 12 residues. The CDR3 loop reads CSVVLAGNEQYF. CDR3 in DNA: TGCAGCGTTGTACTAGCGGGGAACGAGCAGTACTTC.

J is TRBJ2-5 and V is TRBV6-2 or TRBV6-3; the match to TRBD2 covers 10 bases. Trimming took 5 bases from V and 1 from J; bases not matched to a gene: 10. Germline CDR1 and CDR2: MNHEY and SVGEGT. The CDR3 covers 17 residues. The CDR3 is CASSPGLAQTSQETQYF. CDR3 nucleotide sequence: TGTGCCAGCAGTCCGGGACTAGCGCAAACGTCCCAAGAGACCCAGTACTTC.

This chain joins TRBV15 and TRBJ2-5; 10 nucleotides line up with TRBD2. Per germline, CDR1 LNHNV and CDR2 YYDKDF (reference sequence). V shed 5 bases, J shed 0 bases, and the junction held 9 bases outside the gene matches. The CDR3 has 17 residues. CDR3 in DNA: TGTGCCACCAGCCCAAGAGGAGGGACTAGCGACCAAGAGACCCAGTACTTC. It encodes CATSPRGGTSDQETQYF.

V is TRBV28 and J is TRBJ2-1, with a tentative D call TRBD2 (5 bases). CDR1 is MDHEN, CDR2 SYDVKM, per germline. Trimming took off 6 bases at V and 4 bases at J, with 19 bases between the two ends. CDR3 size: 16 residues. The CDR3 region is CASSLEGRVRYNEQFF. The CDR3 nucleotides are TGTGCCAGCAGCTTAGAGGGCCGGGTCCGGTACAATGAGCAGTTCTTC.

This clonotype occurred once. The chain couples TRBV27 to TRBJ2-1, with D perhaps assigned TRBD1 or TRBD2 (6 bases each). From germline, CDR1 is MNHEY and CDR2 SMNVEV (reference sequence). The CDR3 is made up of 16 amino acids. The ends were cut back, 6 bases at V and 6 bases at J, with 21 bases in the middle. CDR3 loop: CASRAPGAGNFNEQFF. The CDR3 DNA follows: TGTGCCAGCAGGGCCCCGGGGGCGGGAAATTTCAATGAGCAGTTCTTC.

The chain carries TRBV20-1 and TRBJ2-2; D tentatively fits TRBD1 or TRBD2 (5 bases each). Looked up from germline, CDR1 is DFQATT and CDR2 is SNEGSKA (reference sequence). V dropped 7 bases and J dropped 1 base, with 10 bases sitting between them. This CDR3 spans 13 amino acids. CDR3 in DNA: TGCAGTGGAATGAGGGGGAACACCGGGGAGCTGTTTTTT. Translated, it gives CSGMRGNTGELFF.

The chain carries TRBV7-9 and TRBJ2-7; possible D gene TRBD1, 6 bases. The germline V gene has CDR1 SEHNR and CDR2 FQNEAQ (reference sequence). The CDR3 consists of 18 residues. Trimming left V 3 bases short and J 2 bases short, with 23 bases between. CDR3: CASSFPLRPGTPTYEQYF. CDR3 nucleotide sequence: TGTGCCAGCAGCTTTCCCCTCCGTCCCGGGACACCCACCTACGAGCAGTACTTC. The full variable domain, its missing parts supplied by reference TRBV7-9 and TRBJ2-7, is DTGVSQNPRHKITKRGQNVTFRCDPISEHNRLYWYRQTLGQGPEFLTYFQNEAQLEKSRLLSDRFSAERPKGSFSTLEIQRTEQGDSAMYLCASSFPLRPGTPTYEQYFGPGTRLTVT.